A single TCR beta chain is shown here with its context. This clonotype was observed a single time. Its antigen remains undetermined. The sample holds no much larger clone one base away, and base qualities are not on file. The roughly 42 donors, aged 6 to 90 years, were systemically healthy Caucasian individuals from Russia. Each donor gave about 9.8 milliliters of peripheral blood, drawn into EDTA-treated Vacutainer tubes. Ficoll-Paque density-gradient centrifugation was used to isolate PBMCs, with at least 6.5 million per sample. Trizol reagent was used to extract total RNA from PBMCs, with at least 5.5 micrograms per sample. For every donor, an aliquot of PBMCs went through flow cytometry to measure the percentages of naive CD45RAhigh/CD27high T cells. The data were obtained in a study of blood T cells in healthy people across ages (dated by TCRdb to 2015 to 2017). About the investigation overall: In model experiments, roughly one uniquely barcoded TCR beta cDNA molecule per two T cells was captured by template switching. Using deep sequencing normalized with unique cDNA molecular identifiers, the study measured how TCR beta repertoire diversity changes with age. Four age groups were formed from the donors: young (average roughly 15 years), middle-aged (approximately 40), aged (around 68) and long-lived (less than 85). To avoid experimental bias, donors of different ages were spread randomly across the sequencing lanes. The study analyzed two additional independent replicas of 1 million unique cDNA reads from the same blood draw for two donors, one aged 18 to 30 and one aged 80 or older. The study at large found these results: Total diversity estimates from one million sequenced T cells were considered lower bounds and underestimates. Bulk unsorted PBMC profiling prevented conclusive comparison of naive and antigen-experienced compartments. Observed TCR beta diversity per million T cells fell roughly linearly with age, and a significant reduction was already apparent by age roughly 40. Observed TCR beta diversity correlated strongly with the percentage of naive T cells measured by flow cytometry. The long-lived group showed more naive CD4+ T cells, fewer expanded clones and increased TCR diversity than the aged group, suggesting age selection. Because the CMV infection status of the donors was unknown, age-related changes in expanded clonotypes may potentially have been confounded.

The CDR3 has 13 amino acids, counting the end cysteine and phenylalanine. The sequence is cut down to CDR3 DNA, 39 bases in frame from base 1. V is pared back by 8 bases and J by 4 bases, with 11 bases lying between the germline termini. CDR1 and CDR2, per the germline V gene, are MDHEN and SYDVKM. Library preparation used 5' RACE. Reads for this sample came from an Illumina HiSeq 2500. A second roughly 6 to 12 cycle PCR used a sample-barcoded 5' primer and a J-beta primer mix. Each TCR beta cDNA molecule received a unique molecular identifier from a template-switch 5' adaptor carrying 12 random nucleotides. Each sample yielded at least 3 million CDR3-containing paired-end reads. All of the RNA was converted into first-strand cDNA using the Mint cDNA synthesis kit, with a TRBC-specific oligonucleotide serving as the primer. Following uracil-DNA glycosylase treatment, a first 18-cycle PCR with universal primers M1SS and BC2_uni_R was performed on all cDNA. In the original analysis: For normalization, 1 million high-quality reads were randomly selected from each sample, with every read carrying a distinct molecular identifier. Instead of being binned into consensus sequences, reads that shared molecular identifiers were thrown out. CDR3 identification, clonotype clustering and error correction used MiTCR with a Q25 quality threshold and the strictest error-elimination algorithm. A nonparametric unseen species model using Euler transformation provided a lower-bound estimate of total TCR beta diversity. The raw public data were reprocessed by TCRdb itself: fastp quality trimming at Q25, MiXCR clonotype calling, in-frame beta chains only. Rows with one shared CDR3 protein collapse into an entry with the most common genes and DNA. None of the V and J calls come from the authors' own analysis; TCRdb made them. Within this sample are about a million distinct CDR3 sequences, with about 53% of them counted one time only. The ten biggest clones cover about a fifth of the sample.

The source of this sequence is an older woman in good health. Sequencing input: blood. The rearranged segments are TRBV28 and TRBJ1-4, with the D gene not confidently named. The CDR3 sequence is CASRTPVNEKLFF. DNA sequence: TGTGCCAGCCGGACCCCAGTTAATGAAAAACTGTTTTTT.